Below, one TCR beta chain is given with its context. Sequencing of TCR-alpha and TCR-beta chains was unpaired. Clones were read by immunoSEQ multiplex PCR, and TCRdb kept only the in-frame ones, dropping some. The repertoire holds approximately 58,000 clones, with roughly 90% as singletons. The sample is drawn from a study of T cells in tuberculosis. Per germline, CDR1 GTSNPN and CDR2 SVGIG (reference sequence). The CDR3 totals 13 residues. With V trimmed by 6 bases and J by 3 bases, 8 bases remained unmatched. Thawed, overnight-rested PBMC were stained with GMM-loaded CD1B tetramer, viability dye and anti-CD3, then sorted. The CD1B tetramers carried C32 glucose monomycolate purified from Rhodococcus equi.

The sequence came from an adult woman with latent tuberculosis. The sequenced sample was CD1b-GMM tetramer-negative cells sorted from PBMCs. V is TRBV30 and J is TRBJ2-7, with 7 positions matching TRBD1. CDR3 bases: TGTGCCTGTACCCGGGACAGTGGCTACGAGCAGTACTTC. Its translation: CACTRDSGYEQYF.